The T cell receptor (beta chain) described here comes from a study of cytomegalovirus exposure and HLA in healthy donors. Turning to the study itself: Some 180 million T cells yielded some 120 million unique TCR beta sequences in earlier analysis. Broader study findings: In all likelihood, a cluster of highly shared sequence variants was a sequencing artifact. Later analysis found that TCR beta chains associated with HLA were more clonally expanded than other, equally common chains.

The ends were cut back, 6 bases at V and 7 bases at J, with 15 bases in the middle. The CDR3 runs to 14 residues. The germline CDR1 and CDR2 sequences are MGHDK and SYGVNS. PCR was performed using 60 Vbeta and 13 Jbeta primers. Measured with immunoSEQ multiplex PCR; TCRdb has only the in-frame clones, and not every one. The sample shows 75,000 to 100,000 clones, 65% to 85% of them seen only once. Healthy individuals who donated bone marrow served as the donors. This clone has just a few counts. Its antigen is undetermined. The V call is TRBV25-1, the J call TRBJ1-4, with TRBD1 as a possible D gene (6 bases). Material for sequencing was PBMCs. The sequence derives from a man aged 40-50 years in good health and CMV-seronegative. CDR3 in amino acids: CASSAQGGGEKLFF. The DNA for the CDR3 is TGTGCCAGCAGCGCACAGGGAGGGGGTGAAAAACTGTTTTTT.